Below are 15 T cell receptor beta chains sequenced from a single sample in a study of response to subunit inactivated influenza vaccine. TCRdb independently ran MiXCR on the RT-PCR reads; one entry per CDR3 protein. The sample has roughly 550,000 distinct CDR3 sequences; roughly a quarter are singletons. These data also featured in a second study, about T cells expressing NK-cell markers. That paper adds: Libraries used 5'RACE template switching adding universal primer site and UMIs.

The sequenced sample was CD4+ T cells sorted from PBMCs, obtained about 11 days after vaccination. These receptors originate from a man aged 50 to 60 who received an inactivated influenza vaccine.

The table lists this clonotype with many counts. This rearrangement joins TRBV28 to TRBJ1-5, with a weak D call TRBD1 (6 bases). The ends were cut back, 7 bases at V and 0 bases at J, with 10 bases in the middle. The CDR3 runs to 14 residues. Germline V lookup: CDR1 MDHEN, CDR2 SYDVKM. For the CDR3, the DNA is TGTGCCAGCAAGGGGGAGGTTAGCAATCAGCCCCAGCATTTT. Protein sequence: CASKGEVSNQPQHF. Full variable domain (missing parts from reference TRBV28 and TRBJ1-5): DVKVTQSSRYLVKRTGEKVFLECVQDMDHENMFWYRQDPGLGLRLIYFSYDVKMKEKGDIPEGYSVSREKKERFSLILESASTNQTSMYLCASKGEVSNQPQHFGDGTRLSIL.

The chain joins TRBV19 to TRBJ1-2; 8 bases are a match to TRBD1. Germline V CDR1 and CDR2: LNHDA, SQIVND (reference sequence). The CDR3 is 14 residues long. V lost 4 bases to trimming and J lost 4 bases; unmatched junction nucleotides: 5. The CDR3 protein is CASSTGTGPYGYTF. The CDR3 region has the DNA TGTGCCAGTAGTACGGGGACAGGTCCCTATGGCTACACCTTC.

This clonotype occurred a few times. The CDR3 nucleotides are TGTGCCAGCAGTTTGGGGACACTGCCTGGGTCACCCCTCCACTTT. Encoded protein: CASSLGTLPGSPLHF. The chain joins TRBV27 to TRBJ1-6; D may be TRBD1 (6 bases). Trimming removed 3 bases at V and 10 bases at J, with 16 bases between. The CDR3 totals 15 residues. CDR1 and CDR2 (germline): MNHEY, SMNVEV (reference sequence).

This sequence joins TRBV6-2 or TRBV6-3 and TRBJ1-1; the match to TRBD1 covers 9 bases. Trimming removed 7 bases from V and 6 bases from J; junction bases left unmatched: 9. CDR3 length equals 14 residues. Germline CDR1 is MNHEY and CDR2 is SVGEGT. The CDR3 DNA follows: TGTGCCAGCACCTTACAGGGACAGGGTGCTGAAGCTTTCTTT. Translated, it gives CASTLQGQGAEAFF.

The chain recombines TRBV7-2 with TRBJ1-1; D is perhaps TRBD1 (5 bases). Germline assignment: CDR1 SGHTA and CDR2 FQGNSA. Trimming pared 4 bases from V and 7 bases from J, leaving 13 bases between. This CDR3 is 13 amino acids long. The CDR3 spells CASSSQPDSEAFF. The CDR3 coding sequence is TGTGCCAGCAGCTCTCAACCTGACAGTGAAGCTTTCTTT. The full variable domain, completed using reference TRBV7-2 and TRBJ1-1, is GAGVSQSPSNKVTEKGKDVELRCDPISGHTALYWYRQSLGQGLEFLIYFQGNSAPDKSGLPSDRFSAERTGGSVSTLTIQRTQQEDSAVYLCASSSQPDSEAFFGQGTRLTVV.

For the CDR3, the DNA is TGTGCCAGCAGTTTAGTGAAGCGGTTATACTACGAGCAGTACTTC. Translating gives CASSLVKRLYYEQYF. This chain links TRBV28 with TRBJ2-7; possibly TRBD2 for D (5 bases). The CDR3 contains 15 residues. The V and J ends lost 2 bases and 3 bases respectively, with 14 bases between them. Germline assignment: CDR1 MDHEN and CDR2 SYDVKM.

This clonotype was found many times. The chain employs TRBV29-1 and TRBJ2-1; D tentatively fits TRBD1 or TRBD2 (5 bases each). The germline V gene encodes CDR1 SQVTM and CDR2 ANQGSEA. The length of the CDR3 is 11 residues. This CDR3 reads CGAVGDNEQFF. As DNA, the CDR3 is TGCGGAGCGGTAGGGGACAATGAGCAGTTCTTC.

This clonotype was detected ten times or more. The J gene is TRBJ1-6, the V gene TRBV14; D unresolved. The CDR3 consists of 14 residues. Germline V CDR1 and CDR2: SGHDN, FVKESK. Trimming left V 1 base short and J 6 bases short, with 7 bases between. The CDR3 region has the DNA TGTGCCAGCAGCCAAGGACAAATTAATTCACCCCTCCACTTT. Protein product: CASSQGQINSPLHF.

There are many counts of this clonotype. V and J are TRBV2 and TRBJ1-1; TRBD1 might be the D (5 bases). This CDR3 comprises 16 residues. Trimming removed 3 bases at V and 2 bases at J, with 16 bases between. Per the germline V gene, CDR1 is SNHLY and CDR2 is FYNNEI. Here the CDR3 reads CASSDIGGRVNTEAFF. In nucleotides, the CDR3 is TGTGCCAGCAGTGACATTGGTGGCAGGGTCAACACTGAAGCTTTCTTT.

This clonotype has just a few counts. The CDR3 nucleotides are TGCAGTGCTAGAGCGACAGATGGCTACGAGCAGTACTTC. Amino acids: CSARATDGYEQYF. V is TRBV20-1 and J is TRBJ2-7, with a tentative D call TRBD1 (5 bases). Germline CDR1 DFQATT, CDR2 SNEGSKA (reference sequence). The CDR3 consists of 13 residues. V was shortened by 1 base and J by 3 bases, with 10 bases between the two germline ends.

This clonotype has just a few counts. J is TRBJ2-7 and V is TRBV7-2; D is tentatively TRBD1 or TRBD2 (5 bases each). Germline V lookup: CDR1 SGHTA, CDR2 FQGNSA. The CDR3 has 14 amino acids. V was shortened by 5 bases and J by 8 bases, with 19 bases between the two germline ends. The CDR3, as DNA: TGTGCCAGCAGCGACCGGGACGGGCATACGAAGCAGTACTTC. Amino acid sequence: CASSDRDGHTKQYF.

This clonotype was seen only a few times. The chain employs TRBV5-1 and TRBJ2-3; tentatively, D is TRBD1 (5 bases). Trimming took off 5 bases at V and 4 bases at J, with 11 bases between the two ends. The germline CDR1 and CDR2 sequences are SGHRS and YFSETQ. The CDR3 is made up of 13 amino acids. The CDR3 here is CASRNPGSDTQYF. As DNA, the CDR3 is TGCGCCAGCAGGAACCCAGGGTCAGATACGCAGTATTTT. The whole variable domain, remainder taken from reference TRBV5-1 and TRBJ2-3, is KAGVTQTPRYLIKTRGQQVTLSCSPISGHRSVSWYQQTPGQGLQFLFEYFSETQRNKGNFPGRFSGRQFSNSRSEMNVSTLELGDSALYLCASRNPGSDTQYFGPGTRLTVL.

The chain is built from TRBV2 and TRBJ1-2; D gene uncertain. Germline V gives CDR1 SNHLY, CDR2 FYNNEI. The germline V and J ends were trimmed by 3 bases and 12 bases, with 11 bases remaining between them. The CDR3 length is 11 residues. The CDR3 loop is CASSEGLGNTF. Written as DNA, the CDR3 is TGTGCCAGCAGTGAGGGCCTTGGGAACACCTTC.

Here the CDR3 reads CASSPHSTATKDTQYF. CDR3 in DNA: TGTGCCAGCAGCCCTCACTCGACCGCGACCAAAGATACGCAGTATTTT. This chain links TRBV9 with TRBJ2-3; D unresolved. This CDR3 is 16 amino acids long. CDR1 and CDR2 from the germline V gene are SGDLS and YYNGEE. V was cut by 4 bases and J by 5 bases, with 20 bases left in between.

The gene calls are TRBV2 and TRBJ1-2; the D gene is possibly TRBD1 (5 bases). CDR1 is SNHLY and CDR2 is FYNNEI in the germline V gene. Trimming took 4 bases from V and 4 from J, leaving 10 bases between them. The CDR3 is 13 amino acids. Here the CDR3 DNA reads TGTGCCAGCAGTGGGGGTGGGGGCTATGGCTACACCTTC. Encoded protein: CASSGGGGYGYTF.